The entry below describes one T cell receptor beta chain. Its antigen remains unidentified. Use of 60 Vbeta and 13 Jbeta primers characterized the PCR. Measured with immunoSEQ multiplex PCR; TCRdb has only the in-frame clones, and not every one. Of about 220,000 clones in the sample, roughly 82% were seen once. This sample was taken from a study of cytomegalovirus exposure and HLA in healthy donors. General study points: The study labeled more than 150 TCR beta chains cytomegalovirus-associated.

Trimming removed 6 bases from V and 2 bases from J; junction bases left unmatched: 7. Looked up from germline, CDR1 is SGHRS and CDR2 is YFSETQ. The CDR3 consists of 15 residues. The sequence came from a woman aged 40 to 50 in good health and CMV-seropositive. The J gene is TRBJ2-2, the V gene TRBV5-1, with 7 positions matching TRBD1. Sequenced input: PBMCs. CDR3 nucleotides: TGCGCCAGCATTCGGGACAGAACAAACACCGGGGAGCTGTTTTTT. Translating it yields CASIRDRTNTGELFF.